This TCR beta chain was observed in a study of cytomegalovirus exposure and HLA in healthy donors. Study-wide results and caveats: In an earlier analysis, productive rearrangement rates for most beta V segments clustered near 87% or 30%. Most TCR sequences were seen very rarely across donors, but some public TCRs occurred in many. In a later analysis, common viral pathogens appeared linked to several of the most significant clusters. Upon later analysis, HLA-associated TCR beta chains proved more clonally expanded than other, equally common chains.

About this clone: No antigen is known for it.

PCR used 60 Vbeta primers and 13 Jbeta primers. The assay was immunoSEQ multiplex PCR, and TCRdb's table has in-frame clones only and misses some. The table has tens of thousands of clones, 82% seen once. The CDR3 is 13 amino acids. Germline V gene lookup returns CDR1 MNHNY and CDR2 SVGAGI (reference sequence). Trimming pared 1 base from V and 7 bases from J, leaving 8 bases between. The receptor was derived from a young woman in good health and CMV-seropositive. The sample comprised PBMCs. The chain recombines TRBV6-6 with TRBJ1-5; D unclear. CDR3 sequence: CASSYWARQPQHF. In DNA form, the CDR3 reads TGTGCCAGCAGTTACTGGGCGCGCCAGCCCCAGCATTTT.